This T cell receptor beta chain was obtained from a study of persistence of HIV-infected CD4 T cells. Cells were stimulated nonspecifically with anti-CD3/anti-CD28 magnetic beads. Sorting selected CD4+ T cells upregulating both CD40 ligand and CD69. CD4+ T cell counts exceeded 400 cells/uL; CMV serology was positive. From germline, CDR1 is SGHVS and CDR2 FQNEAQ. The V end was cut by 10 bases, the J end by 0 bases, with 13 bases between. This CDR3 is 14 amino acids long. The libraries were made with immunoSEQ version 4 in survey mode. The data were produced by immunoSEQ multiplex PCR, yet TCRdb's version contains in-frame clones alone and is incomplete. The sample holds about 46,000 clones, 80% to 90% seen once. Study-wide points: Degenerate expanded CDR3beta sequences were enriched among CMV- and Gag-responding cells.

Remarks on this clone: The antigen remains unidentified.

This chain links TRBV7-8 with TRBJ1-3; D is ambiguous. Material: CD4+ T cells sorted from PBMCs after approximately 19-hour stimulation, obtained from a patient who received antiretroviral therapy. The TCR comes from an adult woman with HIV who was CMV-seropositive. The CDR3 DNA is TGTGCCACCCGAATACCGAGCTCTGGAAACACCATATATTTT. As protein: CATRIPSSGNTIYF.